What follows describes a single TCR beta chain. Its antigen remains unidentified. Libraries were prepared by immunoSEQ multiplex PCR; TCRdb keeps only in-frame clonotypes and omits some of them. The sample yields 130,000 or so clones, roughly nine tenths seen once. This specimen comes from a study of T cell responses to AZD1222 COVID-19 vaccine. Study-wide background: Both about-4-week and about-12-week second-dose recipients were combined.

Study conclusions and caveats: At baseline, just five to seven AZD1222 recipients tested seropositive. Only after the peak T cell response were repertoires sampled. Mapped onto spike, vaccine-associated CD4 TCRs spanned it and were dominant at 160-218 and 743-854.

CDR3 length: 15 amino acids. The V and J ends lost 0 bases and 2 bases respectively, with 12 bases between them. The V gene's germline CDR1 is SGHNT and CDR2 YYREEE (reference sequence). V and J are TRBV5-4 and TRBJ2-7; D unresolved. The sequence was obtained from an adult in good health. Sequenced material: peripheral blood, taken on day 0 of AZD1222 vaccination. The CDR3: CASSLGGRVAYEQYF. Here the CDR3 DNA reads TGTGCCAGCAGCTTGGGAGGTAGGGTGGCCTACGAGCAGTACTTC.